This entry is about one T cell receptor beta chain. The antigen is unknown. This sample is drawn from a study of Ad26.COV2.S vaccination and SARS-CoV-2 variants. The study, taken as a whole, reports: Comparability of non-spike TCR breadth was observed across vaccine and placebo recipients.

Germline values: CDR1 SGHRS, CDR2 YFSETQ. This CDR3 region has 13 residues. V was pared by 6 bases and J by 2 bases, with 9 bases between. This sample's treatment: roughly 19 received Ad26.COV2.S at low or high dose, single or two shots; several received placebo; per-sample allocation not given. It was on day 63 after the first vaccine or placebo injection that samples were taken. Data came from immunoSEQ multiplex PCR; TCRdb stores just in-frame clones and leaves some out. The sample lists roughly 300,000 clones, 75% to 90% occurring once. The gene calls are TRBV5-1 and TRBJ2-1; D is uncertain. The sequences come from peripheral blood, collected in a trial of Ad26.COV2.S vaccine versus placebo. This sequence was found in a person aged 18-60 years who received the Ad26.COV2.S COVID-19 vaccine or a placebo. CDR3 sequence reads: CASTPEAYNEQFF. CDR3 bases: TGCGCCAGCACCCCAGAGGCCTACAATGAGCAGTTCTTC. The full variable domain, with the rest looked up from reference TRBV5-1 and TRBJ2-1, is KAGVTQTPRYLIKTRGQQVTLSCSPISGHRSVSWYQQTPGQGLQFLFEYFSETQRNKGNFPGRFSGRQFSNSRSEMNVSTLELGDSALYLCASTPEAYNEQFFGPGTRLTVL.